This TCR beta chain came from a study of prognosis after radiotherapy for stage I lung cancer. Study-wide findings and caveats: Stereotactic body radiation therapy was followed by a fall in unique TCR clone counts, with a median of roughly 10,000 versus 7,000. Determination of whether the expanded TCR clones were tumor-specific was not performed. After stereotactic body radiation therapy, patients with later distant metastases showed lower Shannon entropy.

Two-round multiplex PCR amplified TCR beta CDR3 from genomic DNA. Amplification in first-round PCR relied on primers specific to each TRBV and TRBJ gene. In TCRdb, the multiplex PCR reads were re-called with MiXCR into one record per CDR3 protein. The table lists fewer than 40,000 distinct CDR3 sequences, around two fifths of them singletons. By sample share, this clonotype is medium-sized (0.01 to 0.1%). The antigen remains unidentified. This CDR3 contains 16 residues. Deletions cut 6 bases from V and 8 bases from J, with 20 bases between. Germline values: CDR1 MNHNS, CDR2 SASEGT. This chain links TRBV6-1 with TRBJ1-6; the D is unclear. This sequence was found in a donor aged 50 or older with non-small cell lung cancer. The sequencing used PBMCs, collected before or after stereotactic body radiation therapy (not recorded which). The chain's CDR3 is CASRPDGVTSYSPLHF. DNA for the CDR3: TGTGCCAGCAGACCGGACGGCGTAACGAGCTATTCACCCCTCCACTTT.